This TCR beta chain stems from a study of T cell repertoires in cytomegalovirus infection. Across the whole study: Indicated by public TCR beta signatures were CMV infection and matching HLA type.

TCRdb independently ran MiXCR on the reads; one entry per CDR3 protein. The top ten clones hold roughly 27% of a sample with 150,000 to 200,000 distinct CDR3 sequences, approximately 15% of them seen once. Germline V gene sequence: CDR1 SGHTA, CDR2 FQGTGA. J gave up 5 bases and V 3 bases, and 1 base lay outside the gene matches. The length of the CDR3 is 14 residues. Whole-study findings and limits: What dominated the ex vivo response were HLA-C-restricted CMV-specific TCR beta clonotypes. Based on cumulative public TCR beta family frequency, carriers of CMV plus the relevant HLA were identified.

In its sample, this clonotype was seen many times. Its specificity is not known. The V call is TRBV7-3, the J call TRBJ1-6, with 7 bases fitting TRBD1. Sequences were obtained from PBMCs. This sequence was found in a human donor in good health (CMV status not recorded). Some clones in this sample may be carry-over from other donors' samples. CDR3 residues: CASSLGQNNSPLHF. The CDR3 DNA follows: TGTGCCAGCAGCTTGGGACAGAATAATTCACCCCTCCACTTT.